These T cell receptor beta chains were read from a single sample in a study of blood T cell repertoires in COVID-19. The method was immunoSEQ multiplex PCR; TCRdb's version includes in-frame clones alone and lacks a portion of them. The sample lists about 80,000 clones; around 81% were seen once. Sequencing was performed on peripheral blood. These TCRs come from a human donor in a cohort sampled during active COVID-19. The CDR3 runs from the conserved cysteine through the conserved F or W. The order of the fields is V gene, clone size, J gene, D gene, CDR3 DNA, CDR3 protein. The D gene is left open where the match is weak. The size of a clone is reported for some rows only, either as once, few or many, or as a class for expanded clones.

>TRBV6-5|-|TRBJ1-2|TRBD1
TGTGCCAGCAGATACCCCCCCGGACAGGGGAACTATGGCTACACCTTC
CASRYPPGQGNYGYTF
>TRBV5-6|-|TRBJ2-6|TRBD1
TGTGCCAGCAGCTCGAGACAGGGTCGCTCTGGGGCCAACGTCCTGACTTTC
CASSSRQGRSGANVLTF
>TRBV12-3/TRBV12-4|-|TRBJ2-7|-
TGTGCCAGCAGTTTAGGGCAGACTGTCGAGCAGTACTTC
CASSLGQTVEQYF
>TRBV10-3|-|TRBJ2-3|TRBD1
TGTGCCATCAAGTCGGCACAGGGGACAGATACGCAGTATTTT
CAIKSAQGTDTQYF
>TRBV19|-|TRBJ1-4|-
TGTGCCAGTAGTTTTTACAGGGCACCTAATGAAAAACTGTTTTTT
CASSFYRAPNEKLFF
>TRBV19|once|TRBJ1-5|TRBD1
TGTGCCAGTAGTACGACAGGGGGAAATCAGCCCCAGCATTTT
CASSTTGGNQPQHF
>TRBV3-1/TRBV3-2|-|TRBJ2-3|-
TGTGCCAGCAGCCAACGACGAGGGGGGGGCGCAGATACGCAGTATTTT
CASSQRRGGGADTQYF
>TRBV5-6|-|TRBJ1-4|TRBD1
TGTGCCAGCAGCTTGGAGCAGGGGGCAACTAATGAAAAACTGTTTTTT
CASSLEQGATNEKLFF
>TRBV27|once|TRBJ2-5|-
TGTGCCAGCAAAACCGCCGCGGAGACCCAGTACTTC
CASKTAAETQYF
>TRBV2|few|TRBJ2-1|-
TGTGCCAGCAGTCCTTACAATGAGCAGTTCTTC
CASSPYNEQFF
>TRBV28|-|TRBJ1-2|-
TGTGCCAGCAGTACTCCTCCTTATGGCTACACCTTC
CASSTPPYGYTF
>TRBV6-6|-|TRBJ2-3|TRBD1
TGTGCCAGCAGACCCGGGACAGGGGATCGGGCAGATACGCAGTATTTT
CASRPGTGDRADTQYF
>TRBV9|-|TRBJ1-4|-
TGTGCCAGCAGCCTCCGGGAGGCCGCTAATGAAAAACTGTTTTTT
CASSLREAANEKLFF
>TRBV7-8|-|TRBJ1-1|-
TGTGCCAGCAGCTTCCCCGGGGGGGACACTGAAGCTTTCTTT
CASSFPGGDTEAFF
>TRBV7-9|-|TRBJ1-4|TRBD1
TGTGCCAGCAGCTTCGGACAGGTTAATGAAAAACTGTTTTTT
CASSFGQVNEKLFF
>TRBV30|-|TRBJ2-7|-
TGTGCCTGGAGTCCCGGGGGCTCCTACGAGCAGTACTTC
CAWSPGGSYEQYF
>TRBV6-4|-|TRBJ2-2|TRBD1
TGTGCCAGCAGTGAACAGGGGGACACCGGGGAGCTGTTTTTT
CASSEQGDTGELFF
>TRBV5-4|-|TRBJ2-7|TRBD2
TGTGCCAGCAGCTTGTGGGCGGGGGGGGTAGAGCAGTACTTC
CASSLWAGGVEQYF
>TRBV29-1|-|TRBJ2-1|-
TGCAGCGTCCATCAGGGGGGTCCCTACAATGAGCAGTTCTTC
CSVHQGGPYNEQFF
>TRBV10-1|few|TRBJ1-6|-
TGCGCCAGCCCTCTAAAGGAGACAGATAATTCACCCCTCCACTTT
CASPLKETDNSPLHF
>TRBV21-1|-|TRBJ2-3|-
TGTGCCAGCAGCAAAGACGGAGGGTACACAGATACGCAGTATTTT
CASSKDGGYTDTQYF
>TRBV19|medium-sized|TRBJ2-2|TRBD1
TGTGCCACCAACTCGGGACAGGGGGCGAACACCGGGGAGCTGTTTTTT
CATNSGQGANTGELFF
>TRBV9|-|TRBJ2-7|TRBD2
TGTGCCAGCAGCGTAGAACTAGCGGGAAGCTACGAGCAGTACTTC
CASSVELAGSYEQYF
>TRBV12-3/TRBV12-4|few|TRBJ1-1|-
TGTGCCACTGGGAGGGGTAGCACTGAAGCTTTCTTT
CATGRGSTEAFF
>TRBV10-2|many|TRBJ1-2|-
TGCGCCAGCAGTGAGTCGTCGGACATCTATGGCTACACCTTC
CASSESSDIYGYTF
>TRBV5-5|-|TRBJ2-4|-
TGTGCCAGCAGCTCACAAGGGGACATAGGCATTCAGTACTTC
CASSSQGDIGIQYF
>TRBV28|few|TRBJ1-5|TRBD1
TGTGCCAGCAGTCTCGGACAGGGTGGGCAGCCCCAGCATTTT
CASSLGQGGQPQHF
>TRBV6-6|once|TRBJ2-5|-
TGTGCCAGCAGTTCTGTCGAGAGGGGGAAGACCCAGTACTTC
CASSSVERGKTQYF
>TRBV5-4|once|TRBJ2-1|-
TGTGCCAGCAGCGGCCGTAATGAGCAGTTCTTC
CASSGRNEQFF
>TRBV2|many|TRBJ1-4|TRBD1
TGTGCCAGTCAGATCGACAGGGCTAATGAAAAACTGTTTTTT
CASQIDRANEKLFF
>TRBV18|-|TRBJ1-5|-
TGTGCCAGCTCACCCACAGGGAGTGATCAGCCCCAGCATTTT
CASSPTGSDQPQHF
>TRBV28|-|TRBJ2-7|TRBD2
TGTGCCAGCAGGCAACCGGGACTAGCGGGAGTCTACGAGCAGTACTTC
CASRQPGLAGVYEQYF
>TRBV6-5|-|TRBJ1-4|TRBD1
TGTGCCAGCAGTCGGGACAGGCTCGAAAAACTGTTTTTT
CASSRDRLEKLFF
>TRBV7-2|-|TRBJ1-4|-
TGTGCCAGCAGCTTATCCGTCGGGGTAACTAATGAAAAACTGTTTTTT
CASSLSVGVTNEKLFF
>TRBV2|-|TRBJ1-1|-
TGTGCCAGCAGTATTCGGGGGAACACTGAAGCTTTCTTT
CASSIRGNTEAFF